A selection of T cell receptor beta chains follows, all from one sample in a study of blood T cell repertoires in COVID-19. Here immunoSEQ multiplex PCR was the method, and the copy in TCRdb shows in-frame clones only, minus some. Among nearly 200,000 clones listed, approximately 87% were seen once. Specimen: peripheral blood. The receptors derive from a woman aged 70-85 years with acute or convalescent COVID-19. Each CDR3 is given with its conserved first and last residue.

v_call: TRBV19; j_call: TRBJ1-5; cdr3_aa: CASSTYRGPQPQHF
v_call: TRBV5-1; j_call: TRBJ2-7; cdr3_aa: CASSLDGTGVYEQYF
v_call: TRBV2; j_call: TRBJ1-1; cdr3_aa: CARTGGTLNTEAFF
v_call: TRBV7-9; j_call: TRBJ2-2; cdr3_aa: CASSLAGVSTGELFF
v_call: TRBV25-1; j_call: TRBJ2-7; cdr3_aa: CASSVAFEQYF
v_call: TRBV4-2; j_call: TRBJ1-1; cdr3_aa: CASSQDGLGDEAFF
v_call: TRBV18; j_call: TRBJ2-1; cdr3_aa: CASSPGASANEQFF
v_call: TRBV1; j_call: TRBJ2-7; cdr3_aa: CTSSPRFRVNEQYF
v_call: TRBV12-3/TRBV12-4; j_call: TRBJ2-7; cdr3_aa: CASSWGENYEQYF
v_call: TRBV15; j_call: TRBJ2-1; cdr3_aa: CATSRDSPVNEQFF
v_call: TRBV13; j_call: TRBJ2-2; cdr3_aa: CASSRSTPNTGELFF
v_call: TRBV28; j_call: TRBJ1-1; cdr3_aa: CASSFYPSGQLEAFF
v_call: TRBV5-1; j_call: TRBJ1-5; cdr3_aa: CASSLAGVSNQPQHF
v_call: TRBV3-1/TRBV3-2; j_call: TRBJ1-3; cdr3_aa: CASSPGQSGNTIYF
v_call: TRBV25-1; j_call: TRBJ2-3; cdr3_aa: CASSAKTSGSADTQYF
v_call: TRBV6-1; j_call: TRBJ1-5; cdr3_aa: CASSAWTGTGYQPQHF
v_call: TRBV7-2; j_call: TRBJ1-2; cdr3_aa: CASSLDRGAGYTF
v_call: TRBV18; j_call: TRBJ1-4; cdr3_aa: CASSPQSQGANEKLFF
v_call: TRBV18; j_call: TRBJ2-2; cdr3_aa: CASSPAAGHTGELFF
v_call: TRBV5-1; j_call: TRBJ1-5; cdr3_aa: CASSLNGNSNQPQHF
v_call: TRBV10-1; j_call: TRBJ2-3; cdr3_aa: CASSGREAGLLTDTQYF
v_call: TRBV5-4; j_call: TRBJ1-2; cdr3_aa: CASSTRDRRNYGYTF
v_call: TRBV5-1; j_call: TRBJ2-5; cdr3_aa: CASRPPRIQETQYF
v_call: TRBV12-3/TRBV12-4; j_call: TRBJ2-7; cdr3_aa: CASSPVSYEQYF
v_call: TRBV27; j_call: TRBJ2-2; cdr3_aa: CASSLWPPGTGLNTGELFF
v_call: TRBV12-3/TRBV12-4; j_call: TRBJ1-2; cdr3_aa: CASSLTGAGYTF
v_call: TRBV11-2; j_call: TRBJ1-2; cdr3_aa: CASRNTGQGYGYTF
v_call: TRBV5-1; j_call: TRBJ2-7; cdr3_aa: CASSLASGSFYEQYF
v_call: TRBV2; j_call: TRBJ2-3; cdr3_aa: CASSDSSRTDTQYF
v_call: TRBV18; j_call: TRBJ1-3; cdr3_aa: CASSPKEAYSGNTIYF
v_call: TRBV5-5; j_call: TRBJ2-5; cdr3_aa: CASSLAPSQQETQYF
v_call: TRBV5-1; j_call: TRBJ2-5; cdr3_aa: CASSFGLEETQYF
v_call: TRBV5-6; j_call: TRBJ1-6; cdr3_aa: CASSLRGRASDSPLHF
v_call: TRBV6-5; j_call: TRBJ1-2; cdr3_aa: CASSPSEVGYGYTF
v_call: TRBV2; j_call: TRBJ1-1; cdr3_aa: CASSEMGLGAFF
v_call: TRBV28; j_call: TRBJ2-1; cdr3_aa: CASRSPGLAGVNEQFF
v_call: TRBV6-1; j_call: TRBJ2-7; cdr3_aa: CASSEEGVQSSYEQYF
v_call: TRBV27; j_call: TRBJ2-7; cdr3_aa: CASSTRTGTYEQYF
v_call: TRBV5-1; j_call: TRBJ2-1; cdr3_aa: CASSKDPSGSSYNEQFF
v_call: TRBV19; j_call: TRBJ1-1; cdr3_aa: CASKVDRDTEAFF
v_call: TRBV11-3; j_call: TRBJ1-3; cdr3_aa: CASSPAGQYRRNTIYF
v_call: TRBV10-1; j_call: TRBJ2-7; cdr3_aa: CASTGGARGYF
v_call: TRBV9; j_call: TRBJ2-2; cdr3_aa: CASRVGGTRGELFF